This passage covers 19 T cell receptor beta chains from one sample sequenced in a study of cytomegalovirus exposure and HLA in healthy donors. The PCR ran on 60 Vbeta and 13 Jbeta primers. Sequencing was performed with immunoSEQ multiplex PCR; in TCRdb, only in-frame clones are kept and a portion is missing. The table records around 85,000 clones, around 70% of them present only once. The sequencing input was PBMCs. All receptors derive from a young man in good health and CMV-seropositive.

The rearrangement uses TRBV7-6 and TRBJ1-1; 7 bases are shared with TRBD1. The V gene's germline CDR1 is SGHVS and CDR2 FNYEAQ. This CDR3 is built from 14 residues. Trimming took 3 bases from V and 1 from J; bases not matched to a gene: 2. The CDR3 DNA reads as TGTGCCAGCAGCTTGGGACAGCAGAACACTGAAGCTTTCTTT. Its protein product is CASSLGQQNTEAFF.

The chain is built from TRBV9 and TRBJ1-1, with TRBD1 identical over 8 bases. Germline CDR1 and CDR2: SGDLS and YYNGEE. V lost 4 bases and J lost 2; bases outside the gene matches: 10. The CDR3 has 16 amino acids. CDR3 nucleotides: TGTGCCAGCAGCCTCGGACAGGGATGGAGTAACACTGAAGCTTTCTTT. Protein: CASSLGQGWSNTEAFF.

The chain combines TRBV27 with TRBJ2-1, with 10 bases that match TRBD1. This CDR3 spans 16 amino acids. Germline CDR1 is MNHEY and CDR2 is SMNVEV (reference sequence). V lost 7 bases, J lost 5 bases, and 11 bases stayed unmatched. CDR3 coding DNA: TGTGCCAGCACTGATTTGGACAGGGGGTTACACAATGAGCAGTTCTTC. This codes for CASTDLDRGLHNEQFF.

The rearrangement links TRBV5-6 to TRBJ1-4; D unresolved. The length of the CDR3 is 12 residues. Germline CDR1 reads SGHDT; CDR2 reads YYEEEE. V dropped 1 base and J dropped 8 bases, with 6 bases sitting between them. The CDR3 reads CASSLREEKLFF. CDR3 sequence (DNA): TGTGCCAGCAGCTTGCGAGAGGAAAAACTGTTTTTT.

The gene calls are TRBV15 and TRBJ1-2; possible D gene TRBD1, 5 bases. The CDR3 is 18 amino acids. CDR1 is LNHNV and CDR2 is YYDKDF in the germline V gene (reference sequence). Deletions cut 1 base from V and 1 base from J, with 19 bases between. The DNA for the CDR3 is TGTGCCACCAGCAGAGGGCCCGGAACAGGAAGCGTTAACTATGGCTACACCTTC. This encodes CATSRGPGTGSVNYGYTF.

This clone has a handful of counts. The chain is built from TRBV15 and TRBJ1-5; a possible D gene is TRBD1 (5 bases). This CDR3 has 15 amino acids. Deletions cut 0 bases from V and 6 bases from J, with 12 bases between. Germline V gene data show CDR1 as LNHNV and CDR2 as YYDKDF (reference sequence). The CDR3 nucleotides are TGTGCCACCAGCAGAGAGGAAGGGGAGGCTCAGCCCCAGCATTTT. This sequence encodes CATSREEGEAQPQHF.

This clone was seen more than once but under ten times. The genes are TRBV4-2 and TRBJ2-7, with D maybe TRBD1 (7 bases). CDR3 length equals 14 residues. V gave up 1 base and J gave up 6 bases, with 13 bases separating them. The germline V gene has CDR1 LGHNA and CDR2 YNFKEQ. The DNA of the CDR3 is TGTGCCAGCAGCCAAGCGGGCCAGGGGGGCGAGCAGTACTTC. Translation gives CASSQAGQGGEQYF.

The chain employs TRBV14 and TRBJ2-1; 8 bases are shared with TRBD1. Trimming removed 1 base from V and 8 bases from J; junction bases left unmatched: 4. The germline V gene has CDR1 SGHDN and CDR2 FVKESK. This CDR3 has 14 residues. CDR3: CASSQAGQGHEQFF. The CDR3 DNA reads TGTGCCAGCAGCCAAGCAGGACAGGGTCATGAGCAGTTCTTC.

The chain carries TRBV29-1 and TRBJ1-5; TRBD1 matches at 9 bases. This CDR3 is built from 14 residues. CDR1 is SQVTM and CDR2 is ANQGSEA in the germline V gene. V lost 6 bases and J lost 3; bases outside the gene matches: 6. The CDR3 loop is CSVATGGVNQPQHF. CDR3 nucleotides: TGCAGCGTAGCTACAGGGGGCGTCAATCAGCCCCAGCATTTT.

The rearrangement uses TRBV10-1 and TRBJ2-5; 7 bases are shared with TRBD1. Germline values: CDR1 WNHNN, CDR2 SYGVQD (reference sequence). Losses at the gene ends were 5 bases for V and 1 base for J; bases not matched to a gene: 1. The CDR3 has 13 amino acids. The CDR3 reads CASSRDSQETQYF. The CDR3 DNA reads as TGCGCCAGCAGTAGGGACAGCCAAGAGACCCAGTACTTC.

V and J are TRBV7-9 and TRBJ1-1; TRBD1 aligns across 7 bases. Germline V gene lookup returns CDR1 SEHNR and CDR2 FQNEAQ (reference sequence). V shed 5 bases, J shed 5 bases, and the junction held 5 bases outside the gene matches. CDR3 length: 13 amino acids. The CDR3 is CASSDRVGTEAFF. CDR3 in DNA: TGTGCCAGCAGCGACAGGGTGGGGACTGAAGCTTTCTTT.

The chain employs TRBV20-1 and TRBJ1-1; D gene uncertain. The germline V gene encodes CDR1 DFQATT and CDR2 SNEGSKA (reference sequence). V lost 3 bases, J lost 3 bases, and 5 bases lay in between. The CDR3 sequence is 11 residues long. CDR3 sequence reads: CSASYYTEAFF. The CDR3 region has the DNA TGCAGTGCTAGTTACTACACTGAAGCTTTCTTT.

V gene TRBV7-7 combines with J gene TRBJ1-1, with D unresolved. This CDR3 has 13 residues. Germline values: CDR1 SSHAT, CDR2 FNYEAQ (reference sequence). The V end was cut by 2 bases, the J end by 1 base, with 5 bases between. The CDR3 is CASSLSGNTEAFF. Written as DNA, the CDR3 is TGTGCCAGCAGCTTATCAGGGAACACTGAAGCTTTCTTT.

This chain uses TRBV5-1 with TRBJ2-7; the match to TRBD1 covers 11 bases. Trimming removed 2 bases from V and 7 bases from J; junction bases left unmatched: 8. This CDR3 region has 15 residues. The germline CDR1 and CDR2 sequences are SGHRS and YFSETQ. For the CDR3, the DNA is TGCGCCAGCAGCTTCGATGGACAGGGGGCGAGAGAGCAGTACTTC. Translating gives CASSFDGQGAREQYF.

V usage is TRBV10-3 and J usage is TRBJ1-4, with 7 bases aligning to TRBD1. The CDR3 length is 15 residues. Germline assignment: CDR1 ENHRY and CDR2 SYGVKD. The ends lost 5 bases at V and 8 bases at J; junction bases unmatched: 11. Here the CDR3 reads CAISSSDRTLEKLFF. DNA of the CDR3: TGTGCCATCAGTAGCTCGGACAGGACACTCGAAAAACTGTTTTTT.

This chain joins TRBV5-4 and TRBJ2-2; 7 bases fit TRBD2. The V and J ends lost 5 bases and 0 bases, in that order; junction bases with no gene match: 7. The CDR3 runs to 16 residues. Germline-derived CDR1 and CDR2 are SGHNT and YYREEE (reference sequence). The CDR3 spells CASRGISGANTGELFF. The CDR3 DNA reads TGTGCCAGCAGGGGGATAAGCGGGGCGAACACCGGGGAGCTGTTTTTT.

V is TRBV25-1 and J is TRBJ1-2; D call uncertain. Trimming removed 5 bases at V and 1 base at J, with 5 bases between. This CDR3 spans 12 amino acids. CDR1 is MGHDK and CDR2 is SYGVNS in the germline V gene. CDR3 nucleotide sequence: TGTGCCAGCAGTTCTTATAACTATGGCTACACCTTC. This sequence encodes CASSSYNYGYTF.

The chain carries TRBV7-9 and TRBJ2-5; a weak D match, TRBD2 (6 bases). This CDR3 comprises 15 residues. V was pared by 1 base and J by 4 bases, with 13 bases between. Germline V gene lookup returns CDR1 SEHNR and CDR2 FQNEAQ (reference sequence). CDR3 bases: TGTGCCAGCAGCTTAGGGTTGGGGGGTAGAGAGACCCAGTACTTC. As protein: CASSLGLGGRETQYF.

V usage is TRBV29-1 and J usage is TRBJ2-1; maybe TRBD2 (6 bases). The length of the CDR3 is 12 residues. The V end was cut by 8 bases, the J end by 9 bases, with 17 bases between. Germline values: CDR1 SQVTM, CDR2 ANQGSEA. CDR3 DNA: TGCAGCCCCTGGAGGGAGACGGGTGAGCAGTTCTTC. Protein sequence: CSPWRETGEQFF.